The T cell receptor beta chain under discussion was sequenced for a study of blood T cell repertoires in COVID-19. Study information: Both acute and convalescent COVID-19 samples were obtained from the United States, Italy and Spain. In each case, the material was cDNA or gDNA derived from T cells, B-cell-depleted T cells, or PBMCs.

TCRdb's copy holds only in-frame clones and misses some; the assay was immunoSEQ multiplex PCR. In the table there are some 120,000 clones, less than 85% of which are singletons. CDR1 and CDR2 from the germline V gene are SQVTM and ANQGSEA. The CDR3 covers 14 residues. V shed 5 bases and J 4 bases; nucleotides not matched to a gene: 8. This chain links TRBV29-1 with TRBJ1-1, with 9 bases matching TRBD1. Sequencing was carried out using peripheral blood. This TCR derives from a woman in her sixties or seventies with acute or convalescent COVID-19. This CDR3 reads CSVHTGGRVTEAFF. Written as DNA, the CDR3 is TGCAGCGTTCATACAGGGGGCCGTGTCACTGAAGCTTTCTTT.